The 25 T cell receptor beta chains below were found in one sample sequenced in a study of blood T cell repertoires in COVID-19. Measured with immunoSEQ multiplex PCR; TCRdb has only the in-frame clones, and not every one. Of some 270,000 clones in the sample, about nine tenths were seen once. Sequenced: PBMCs or T cells enriched from blood (not recorded which). These receptors were taken from a woman in her 40s who had recovered from COVID-19.

This chain links TRBV4-1 with TRBJ2-1; the D gene is possibly TRBD2 (6 bases). V was trimmed by 0 bases and J by 7 bases, leaving 16 bases between them. The CDR3 runs 16 residues. The germline gives CDR1 MGHRA, CDR2 YSYEKL. CDR3 protein: CASSQEGGILFNEQFF. CDR3 sequence (DNA): TGCGCCAGCAGCCAAGAGGGCGGGATCTTGTTTAATGAGCAGTTCTTC.

The chain joins TRBV13 to TRBJ1-6, with 8 bases identical to TRBD1. The V segment lost 3 bases and the J segment 7 bases; nucleotides outside the gene matches: 5. This CDR3 has 15 residues. Germline CDR1 reads PRHDT; CDR2 reads FYEKMQ (reference sequence). The DNA of the CDR3 is TGTGCCAGCAGCTTTTCCGGACAGGGAAATTCACCCCTCCACTTT. It codes for CASSFSGQGNSPLHF.

V is TRBV11-2 and J is TRBJ2-1; 7 bases match TRBD2. Looked up from germline, CDR1 is SGHAT and CDR2 is FQNNGV. This CDR3 has 16 amino acids. Germline trimming cut 1 base from V and 6 bases from J; bases unmatched to any gene: 9. DNA of the CDR3: TGTGCCAGCAGCTTAGTGGGGGGGATAAAAGCCAATGAGCAGTTCTTC. It yields the protein CASSLVGGIKANEQFF.

V gene TRBV19 combines with J gene TRBJ1-2; D gene unclear. Trimming stripped 3 bases from V and 8 bases from J, with 10 bases between. The CDR3 totals 12 residues. The germline gives CDR1 LNHDA, CDR2 SQIVND (reference sequence). The CDR3: CASSMGGRGYTF. Written as DNA, the CDR3 is TGTGCCAGTAGTATGGGAGGTCGGGGCTACACCTTC. The full variable domain, its missing parts supplied by reference TRBV19 and TRBJ1-2, is DGGITQSPKYLFRKEGQNVTLSCEQNLNHDAMYWYRQDPGQGLRLIYYSQIVNDFQKGDIAEGYSVSREKKESFPLTVTSAQKNPTAFYLCASSMGGRGYTFGSGTRLTVV.

CDR3 in amino acids: CASSGRLNYGYTF. The CDR3 region has the DNA TGTGCCAGCAGCGGCAGACTAAACTATGGCTACACCTTC. The chain carries TRBV21-1 and TRBJ1-2. TRBV21-1 represents a pseudogene. There are 13 residues in the CDR3.

V is TRBV2 and J is TRBJ2-5; 9 nucleotides align to TRBD2. The V and J ends lost 6 bases and 4 bases, in that order; junction bases with no gene match: 12. In germline, CDR1 is SNHLY, CDR2 FYNNEI. CDR3 length equals 16 residues. The CDR3 DNA reads as TGTGCCAGCAGGGTTGCCCGCGGGGGGGCCTCAGAGACCCAGTACTTC. Translated: CASRVARGGASETQYF.

This clone has just one count. This sequence joins TRBV4-2 and TRBJ1-1; TRBD1 agrees at 8 bases. V shed 3 bases, J shed 5 bases, and the junction held 8 bases outside the gene matches. Germline lookup yields CDR1 LGHNA and CDR2 YNFKEQ. There are 15 residues in the CDR3. CDR3 sequence reads: CASSQATGDGTEAFF. The CDR3 nucleotides are TGTGCCAGCAGCCAGGCGACAGGGGATGGGACTGAAGCTTTCTTT.

This clone was recorded a few times. The chain combines TRBV30 with TRBJ1-3; weak D call: TRBD1 (5 bases). The V gene's germline CDR1 is GTSNPN and CDR2 SVGIG (reference sequence). CDR3 length: 13 amino acids. V shed 2 bases and J shed 1 base, with 6 bases lying between them. The CDR3 DNA follows: TGTGCCTGGAGTCCAGGGTCTGGAAACACCATATATTTT. Protein product: CAWSPGSGNTIYF.

The V call is TRBV13, the J call TRBJ2-7; D is possibly TRBD2 (6 bases). Germline CDR1 reads PRHDT; CDR2 reads FYEKMQ (reference sequence). The CDR3 extends over 14 amino acids. V shed 3 bases and J shed 4 bases, with 13 bases lying between them. The CDR3 sequence: CASSLRGGGYEQYF. The DNA of the CDR3 is TGTGCCAGCAGCTTGCGGGGAGGAGGGTACGAGCAGTACTTC.

The rearrangement joins TRBV12-3 or TRBV12-4 to TRBJ1-1; D uncertain. V was clipped by 0 bases and J by 11 bases, with 13 bases between them. This CDR3 has 13 residues. The CDR3 DNA reads TGTGCCAGCAGTTTAGCGCTCAGCTTCGGGGCTTTCTTT. This sequence encodes CASSLALSFGAFF.

CDR3 nucleotide sequence: TGTGCCAGCAGTTCGGGACTTGGAAACACCATATATTTT. The encoded protein is CASSSGLGNTIYF. The J gene is TRBJ1-3, the V gene TRBV27, with TRBD1 as a possible D gene (5 bases). CDR3 length equals 13 residues. Per germline, CDR1 MNHEY and CDR2 SMNVEV (reference sequence). Trimming left V 4 bases short and J 3 bases short, with 7 bases between.

This sequence joins TRBV7-3 and TRBJ1-1; 7 positions agree with TRBD1. The CDR3 runs 21 residues. CDR1 is SGHTA, CDR2 FQGTGA, per germline. V gave up 5 bases and J gave up 1 base; unmatched junction bases: 25. CDR3 protein: CASSPPNRRQGSYGRNTEAFF. The CDR3 nucleotides are TGTGCCAGCAGCCCACCTAATCGCCGACAGGGATCTTACGGCAGGAACACTGAAGCTTTCTTT.

Concerning this clone: Additional DNA sequences in this sample encode the identical CDR3. This chain links TRBV30 with TRBJ1-2; TRBD1 agrees at 8 bases. CDR1 and CDR2 (germline): GTSNPN, SVGIG (reference sequence). This CDR3 has 13 amino acids. Trimming took 4 bases from V and 7 from J; bases not matched to a gene: 8. CDR3 DNA sequence: TGTGCCTGGAAGGGTCAGGGGGCTGGTGGCTACACCTTC. Translating it yields CAWKGQGAGGYTF.

This clone is a singleton in its sample. This CDR3 is CASTKTGHRGNEQYF. DNA for the CDR3: TGTGCCAGCACCAAAACGGGACACAGAGGGAACGAGCAGTACTTC. The V gene is TRBV3-1 (or the pseudogene TRBV3-2), the J gene TRBJ2-7, with a weak D call TRBD1 (6 bases). CDR1 is LGHDT, CDR2 YNNKEL, per germline (reference sequence). V was clipped by 7 bases and J by 5 bases, with 21 bases between them. The CDR3 loop spans 15 amino acids.

In its sample, this clone was seen once. The CDR3 nucleotides are TGTGCCAGCAGTTTAGCTATATATTCACCCCTCCACTTT. This codes for CASSLAIYSPLHF. The chain uses TRBV12-3 or TRBV12-4 and TRBJ1-6; D unclear. CDR3 length equals 13 residues. The V end was cut by 0 bases, the J end by 8 bases, with 5 bases between.

The CDR3 sequence: CASSLEAGYEQYF. CDR3 sequence (DNA): TGCGCCAGCAGCTTGGAAGCGGGATACGAGCAGTACTTC. The rearrangement joins TRBV5-1 to TRBJ2-7, with 7 positions matching TRBD2. Germline CDR1 and CDR2: SGHRS and YFSETQ. Trimming took 0 bases from V and 4 from J; bases not matched to a gene: 1. The CDR3 contains 13 residues. Filled out from reference TRBV5-1 and TRBJ2-7, the complete variable domain reads KAGVTQTPRYLIKTRGQQVTLSCSPISGHRSVSWYQQTPGQGLQFLFEYFSETQRNKGNFPGRFSGRQFSNSRSEMNVSTLELGDSALYLCASSLEAGYEQYFGPGTRLTVT.

CDR3 coding DNA: TGTGCCAGCAGCCAACGGGGTGAGCAGTTCTTC. This gives the protein CASSQRGEQFF. The chain recombines TRBV3-1 (or the pseudogene TRBV3-2) with TRBJ2-1, with D possibly TRBD2 on 5 matching bases. The CDR3 consists of 11 residues. Germline values: CDR1 LGHDT, CDR2 YNNKEL (reference sequence). Trimming stripped 2 bases from V and 9 bases from J, with 5 bases between.

The chain employs TRBV12-3 or TRBV12-4 and TRBJ1-2; TRBD1 might be the D (5 bases). The CDR3 has 13 amino acids. The V and J ends lost 3 bases and 8 bases respectively, with 13 bases between them. CDR3 in DNA: TGTGCCAGCAGTTTCGGGCAGGGTCTAGGCTACACCTTC. This gives the protein CASSFGQGLGYTF.

The rearrangement joins TRBV9 to TRBJ1-2; D is perhaps TRBD1 (6 bases). Trimming cost V 0 bases and J 4 bases, with 13 bases left between them. The CDR3 has 15 amino acids. Looked up from germline, CDR1 is SGDLS and CDR2 is YYNGEE. The CDR3 DNA reads TGTGCCAGCAGCGTAGGGACAGATACGACCTATGGCTACACCTTC. Its protein is CASSVGTDTTYGYTF.

A word on this clone: An end of the junction differs from the germline gene, which may be a read error. This chain joins TRBV7-7 and TRBJ1-3; perhaps TRBD1 as D (5 bases). The germline gives CDR1 SSHAT, CDR2 FNYEAQ (reference sequence). This CDR3 is 14 amino acids long. The CDR3 is CASSPTENGNTIYF. In DNA form, the CDR3 reads TGTGCTAGCAGCCCGACAGAGAATGGAAACACCATATATTTT.

This sequence joins TRBV29-1 and TRBJ2-7; 11 bases fit TRBD1. Germline V gene lookup returns CDR1 SQVTM and CDR2 ANQGSEA. This CDR3 has 15 amino acids. V trimming: 1 base; J trimming: 4 bases; junction bases outside the gene matches: 6. The CDR3, as DNA: TGCAGCGTTGAAGGGCGGACAGGGGGCGAATACGAGCAGTACTTC. This codes for CSVEGRTGGEYEQYF.

This clone has a single count. The chain has TRBV6-1 and TRBJ2-5; 10 bases fit TRBD1. With V trimmed by 4 bases and J by 1 base, 6 bases remained unmatched. The germline V gene encodes CDR1 MNHNS and CDR2 SASEGT. CDR3 length equals 16 residues. DNA of the CDR3: TGTGCCAGCAGTGTTGGGACAGGGGTATTCCAAGAGACCCAGTACTTC. This encodes CASSVGTGVFQETQYF.

V and J are TRBV24-1 and TRBJ2-1; TRBD2 matches 8 bases. V lost 9 bases to trimming and J lost 6 bases; unmatched junction nucleotides: 12. The CDR3 runs 15 residues. In germline, CDR1 is KGHDR, CDR2 SFDVKD. The CDR3 DNA reads as TGTGCCACCTCCCCTGGACTAGCTGGGGGCAATGAGCAGTTCTTC. This sequence encodes CATSPGLAGGNEQFF.

Concerning this clone itself: One end of the junction is discordant with germline, which a read error may explain. The genes are TRBV7-7 and TRBJ2-5, with a tentative D call TRBD2 (6 bases). This CDR3 is 14 amino acids long. Germline CDR1 SSHAT, CDR2 FNYEAQ (reference sequence). DNA for the CDR3: TGTGCTAGCAGCTTGGCGGGGAGGAAAGAGACCCAGTACTTC. Residues: CASSLAGRKETQYF.

The chain employs TRBV29-1 and TRBJ1-2; 9 bases line up with TRBD1. V trimming: 3 bases; J trimming: 2 bases; junction bases outside the gene matches: 7. The CDR3 consists of 15 residues. Germline V gene data show CDR1 as SQVTM and CDR2 as ANQGSEA. CDR3 loop: CSVERGTGRNYGYTF. Here the CDR3 DNA reads TGCAGCGTTGAGAGAGGGACAGGGCGCAACTATGGCTACACCTTC.